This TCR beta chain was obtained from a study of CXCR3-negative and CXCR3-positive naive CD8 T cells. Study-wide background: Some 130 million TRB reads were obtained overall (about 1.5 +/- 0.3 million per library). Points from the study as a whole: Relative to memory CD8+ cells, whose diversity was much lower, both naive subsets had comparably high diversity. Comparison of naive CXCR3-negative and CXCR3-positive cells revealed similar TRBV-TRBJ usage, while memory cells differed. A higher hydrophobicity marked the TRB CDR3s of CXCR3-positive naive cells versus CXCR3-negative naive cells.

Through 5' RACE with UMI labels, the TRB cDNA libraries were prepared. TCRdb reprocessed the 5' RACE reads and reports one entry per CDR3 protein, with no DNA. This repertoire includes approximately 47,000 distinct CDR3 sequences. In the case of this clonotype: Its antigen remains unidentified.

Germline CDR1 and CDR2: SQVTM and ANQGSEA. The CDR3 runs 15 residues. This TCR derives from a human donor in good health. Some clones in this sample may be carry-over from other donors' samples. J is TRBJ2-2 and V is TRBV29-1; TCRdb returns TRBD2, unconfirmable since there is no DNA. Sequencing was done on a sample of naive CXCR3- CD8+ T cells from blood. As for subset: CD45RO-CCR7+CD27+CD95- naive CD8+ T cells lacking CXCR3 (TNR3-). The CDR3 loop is CSVEVQPPPTGELFF.